The 27 T cell receptor beta chains listed next were all sequenced from one sample in a study of T cells in Graves' hyperthyroidism and ophthalmopathy. From RNA transcripts, TCR beta CDR3 regions were amplified. HTBI primers were the set used in a first-round RT-PCR of the TCR CDR3. TCRdb called the multiplex PCR reads again in MiXCR, with one record for every CDR3 protein. This sample has 280,000 or so distinct CDR3 sequences, with 25% found just once. The source material was blood. All receptors come from a man aged 40-55 years with Graves' hyperthyroidism that later progressed to Graves' ophthalmopathy.

This clonotype has at least ten counts. The chain combines TRBV29-1 with TRBJ2-7; 11 positions match TRBD2. There are 17 residues in the CDR3. Germline values: CDR1 SQVTM, CDR2 ANQGSEA. Trimming cost V 6 bases and J 0 bases; bases outside gene matches: 13. CDR3 in DNA: TGCAGCGTCAGGGGGCTAGCGGGAGGCACCAACTCCTACGAGCAGTACTTC. Its protein is CSVRGLAGGTNSYEQYF.

The chain has TRBV28 and TRBJ2-2; unclear D gene. V was clipped by 5 bases and J by 8 bases, with 15 bases between them. Germline V gene lookup returns CDR1 MDHEN and CDR2 SYDVKM. The CDR3 contains 14 residues. This chain's CDR3 is CASSVPPTQGELFF. CDR3 DNA: TGTGCCAGCAGTGTCCCCCCGACGCAAGGGGAGCTGTTTTTT.

This clonotype was recorded at least ten times. The genes are TRBV27 and TRBJ2-7, with D tentatively TRBD1 (6 bases). The germline gives CDR1 MNHEY, CDR2 SMNVEV (reference sequence). Trimming took 0 bases from V and 6 from J, leaving 18 bases between them. This CDR3 has 16 residues. The CDR3 DNA sequence: TGTGCCAGCAGTTTATCCCCACGGCAGGGGAAGATCGAGCAGTACTTC. The encoded protein is CASSLSPRQGKIEQYF.

A few counts support this clonotype. The chain is built from TRBV5-1 and TRBJ2-5; 9 positions agree with TRBD2. The germline CDR1 and CDR2 sequences are SGHRS and YFSETQ. V lost 1 base and J lost 1; bases outside the gene matches: 17. The length of the CDR3 is 20 residues. The CDR3 DNA reads as TGCGCCAGCAGCTTGCGCTTATCAAGCGGGAGGCCGTACCTCCAAGAGACCCAGTACTTC. Translation: CASSLRLSSGRPYLQETQYF.

J is TRBJ1-3 and V is TRBV18; D is ambiguous. Trimming stripped 4 bases from V and 3 bases from J, with 10 bases between. In germline, CDR1 is KGHSH, CDR2 LQKENI. There are 14 residues in the CDR3. The CDR3: CASSRSTIGNTIYF. CDR3 in DNA: TGTGCCAGCTCACGCTCCACGATTGGAAACACCATATATTTT.

This clonotype was seen many times. The CDR3 region is CASSVAGNTEAFF. CDR3 DNA sequence: TGTGCCAGCAGCGTGGCTGGTAACACTGAAGCTTTCTTT. The rearrangement links TRBV9 to TRBJ1-1, with D unclear. This CDR3 has 13 amino acids. V lost 2 bases and J lost 2, with 7 bases in between. The germline V gene has CDR1 SGDLS and CDR2 YYNGEE.

At least ten counts were recorded for this clonotype. The gene calls are TRBV2 and TRBJ1-2; the D is unclear. CDR3 size: 12 residues. Deletions cut 7 bases from V and 4 bases from J, with 10 bases between. In germline, CDR1 is SNHLY, CDR2 FYNNEI. The CDR3 reads CASTNVGYGYTF. In DNA, the CDR3 is TGTGCCAGCACAAATGTAGGCTATGGCTACACCTTC.

This clonotype was picked up many times. Since a much larger clone is just one base distant, this may be a read error. The chain has TRBV28 and TRBJ2-5, with 10 bases aligning to TRBD1. CDR3 length: 15 amino acids. The V and J ends lost 4 bases and 6 bases, in that order; junction bases with no gene match: 8. Germline values: CDR1 MDHEN, CDR2 SYDVKM. CDR3 in DNA: TGTGCCAGCAGTTCTGAGACAGGGGGCAGGAAGACCCAGTACTTC. It encodes CASSSETGGRKTQYF.

This clonotype was counted ten times or more. The chain combines TRBV20-1 with TRBJ1-1, with 7 bases lining up with TRBD1. The CDR3 consists of 12 residues. V shed 5 bases, J shed 4 bases, and the junction held 4 bases outside the gene matches. Germline V CDR1 and CDR2: DFQATT, SNEGSKA (reference sequence). CDR3: CSAEDRVTEAFF. For the CDR3, the DNA is TGCAGTGCTGAAGACAGGGTCACTGAAGCTTTCTTT.

This chain uses TRBV5-8 with TRBJ2-5; TRBD1 matches at 11 bases. The CDR3 spans 16 residues. Trimming at V came to 0 bases and at J to 5 bases, leaving 6 bases not matched to a gene. Germline loops: CDR1 SGHTS, CDR2 YDEGEE. CDR3 region: CASSLGTGGLWETQYF. In DNA form, the CDR3 reads TGTGCCAGCAGCTTGGGGACAGGGGGCCTATGGGAGACCCAGTACTTC.

This clonotype is a singleton in its sample. This chain uses TRBV12-3 or TRBV12-4 with TRBJ1-1, with D possibly TRBD1 on 6 matching bases. The CDR3 totals 15 residues. The V end lost 5 bases, the J end lost 3 bases, and 16 bases lay between the germline ends. CDR3 in amino acids: CASSLRTGPDTEAFF. In DNA, the CDR3 is TGTGCCAGCAGTCTCCGAACAGGGCCGGACACTGAAGCTTTCTTT.

This clonotype was seen repeatedly, ten times or more. This sequence joins TRBV27 and TRBJ1-2, with 8 bases aligning to TRBD1. This CDR3 is built from 14 residues. Germline values: CDR1 MNHEY, CDR2 SMNVEV (reference sequence). The V gene end was trimmed by 6 bases and the J gene end by 8 bases; junction bases not matched to a gene: 11. DNA for the CDR3: TGTGCCAGCAGAGTTTACCAGGGGGCGGGCGGCTACACCTTC. It specifies CASRVYQGAGGYTF.

This clonotype occurred many times. This chain connects TRBV12-3 or TRBV12-4 to TRBJ1-1, with D unresolved. The V gene lost 6 bases and the J gene lost 1 base, with 15 bases spanning the gap. CDR3 length: 15 amino acids. This CDR3 is CASSPAGSANTEAFF. The CDR3 nucleotides read TGTGCCAGCAGCCCCGCGGGATCGGCGAACACTGAAGCTTTCTTT.

The gene calls are TRBV27 and TRBJ1-2, with 9 bases identical to TRBD1. The germline CDR1 and CDR2 sequences are MNHEY and SMNVEV (reference sequence). This CDR3 spans 15 amino acids. After removal of 5 bases from V and 5 bases from J, the junction contained 9 bases not matched to a gene. CDR3 nucleotide sequence: TGTGCCAGCAGTAGCACAGGGGGCGCATGGTATGGCTACACCTTC. It encodes CASSSTGGAWYGYTF.

This clonotype has ten or more counts. The rearrangement links TRBV10-3 to TRBJ1-2; D is unclear. CDR1 ENHRY and CDR2 SYGVKD come from the germline V gene. V was clipped by 7 bases and J by 0 bases, with 9 bases between them. This CDR3 has 13 amino acids. CDR3: CAITEVSNYGYTF. CDR3 DNA sequence: TGTGCCATCACCGAGGTGTCTAACTATGGCTACACCTTC.

Many counts were recorded for this clonotype. The CDR3 nucleotides are TGTGCCAGCAGCGGGTCCTTAATCTACGAGCAGTACTTC. This encodes CASSGSLIYEQYF. The chain carries TRBV2 and TRBJ2-7; D unclear. CDR1 and CDR2 from the germline V gene are SNHLY and FYNNEI. V lost 6 bases to trimming and J lost 3 bases, with 12 bases between them. The CDR3 is 13 residues long.

The chain couples TRBV6-5 to TRBJ1-3; no clear D gene. The germline gives CDR1 MNHEY, CDR2 SVGAGI. Deletions cut 0 bases from V and 5 bases from J, with 8 bases between. CDR3 length: 14 amino acids. The CDR3 bases are TGTGCCAGCAGTTACTCCTCAGGAAGAAACACCATATATTTT. Amino acid sequence: CASSYSSGRNTIYF.

This clonotype was counted many times. The gene calls are TRBV10-3 and TRBJ2-5, with 7 bases matching TRBD1. CDR1 and CDR2 (germline): ENHRY, SYGVKD. This CDR3 is 15 amino acids long. V was pared by 0 bases and J by 1 base, with 2 bases of the junction left unmatched. CDR3: CAISESNRGQETQYF. As DNA, the CDR3 is TGTGCCATCAGTGAGTCGAACAGGGGCCAAGAGACCCAGTACTTC.

The V gene is TRBV30, the J gene TRBJ1-3; 7 positions agree with TRBD1. CDR3 size: 14 residues. CDR1 and CDR2 from the germline V gene are GTSNPN and SVGIG (reference sequence). The V and J ends lost 8 bases and 3 bases, in that order; junction bases with no gene match: 10. CDR3 amino acids: CASSEGARGNTIYF. DNA for the CDR3: TGTGCCAGTAGTGAGGGGGCGCGTGGAAACACCATATATTTT.

This clonotype was detected many times. The chain combines TRBV7-9 with TRBJ2-4, with D perhaps TRBD1 (5 bases). CDR1 and CDR2 (germline): SEHNR, FQNEAQ (reference sequence). The CDR3 is 15 residues long. The ends were cut back, 2 bases at V and 0 bases at J, with 8 bases in the middle. The CDR3 nucleotides are TGTGCCAGCAGCTTATCGCAGGGAGCCAAAAACATTCAGTACTTC. This translates into CASSLSQGAKNIQYF. Combining the CDR3 with reference TRBV7-9 and TRBJ2-4 gives the whole variable domain DTGVSQNPRHKITKRGQNVTFRCDPISEHNRLYWYRQTLGQGPEFLTYFQNEAQLEKSRLLSDRFSAERPKGSFSTLEIQRTEQGDSAMYLCASSLSQGAKNIQYFGAGTRLSVL.

This clonotype occurred many times. The chain is built from TRBV5-1 and TRBJ1-5; unclear D gene. With 4 bases removed from V and 7 bases from J, the gap between germline ends came to 15 bases. CDR3 length: 14 residues. Germline V lookup: CDR1 SGHRS, CDR2 YFSETQ. CDR3 DNA sequence: TGCGCCAGCAGCCCTGATGGCCAGCGGCAGCCCCAGCATTTT. Amino acids: CASSPDGQRQPQHF.

This chain links TRBV20-1 with TRBJ2-2; 9 bases match TRBD2. There are 14 residues in the CDR3. Germline V gives CDR1 DFQATT, CDR2 SNEGSKA (reference sequence). Unmatched junction bases numbered 6, after V lost 3 bases and J lost 7 bases. The CDR3 bases are TGCAGTGCTAGGGCTAGCGGGATCGGCGGGGAGCTGTTTTTT. The encoded protein is CSARASGIGGELFF.

This clonotype was counted at least ten times. The chain employs TRBV3-1 and TRBJ2-7; D may correspond to TRBD1 or TRBD2 (5 bases each). This CDR3 is built from 11 residues. V lost 7 bases to trimming and J lost 2 bases, with 6 bases between them. The germline V gene has CDR1 LGHDT and CDR2 YNNKEL (reference sequence). The CDR3 region has the DNA TGTGCCAGCATGGGGGCCTACGAGCAGTACTTC. This sequence encodes CASMGAYEQYF.

This clonotype has a count of ten or more. The rearrangement joins TRBV27 to TRBJ1-5, with D possibly being TRBD1 (6 bases). Deletions cut 9 bases from V and 0 bases from J, with 15 bases between. This CDR3 has 15 residues. From germline, CDR1 is MNHEY and CDR2 SMNVEV (reference sequence). The CDR3 nucleotides read TGTGCCAGTGGGGCAGGGGCGATTAGCAATCAGCCCCAGCATTTT. Translation gives CASGAGAISNQPQHF.

This clonotype was seen repeatedly, ten times or more. The chain joins TRBV6-4 to TRBJ2-3; 8 bases map to TRBD2. The CDR3 is 15 residues long. Germline V CDR1 and CDR2: MRHNA, SNTAGT. Losses at the gene ends were 4 bases for V and 4 bases for J; bases not matched to a gene: 7. The CDR3 coding sequence is TGTGCCAGCAGTGTCTCAGCGGGAGAGGCAGATACGCAGTATTTT. Encoded protein: CASSVSAGEADTQYF.

At least ten counts were recorded for this clonotype. The chain is built from TRBV28 and TRBJ1-1; D remains ambiguous. Trimming took 8 bases from V and 6 from J, leaving 7 bases between them. From germline, CDR1 is MDHEN and CDR2 SYDVKM. This CDR3 contains 10 residues. The DNA for the CDR3 is TGTGCCAGCGGGCTAGCTGAAGCTTTCTTT. Protein sequence: CASGLAEAFF.

This clonotype was counted at least ten times. The chain uses TRBV30 and TRBJ2-2; unclear D gene. V was shortened by 3 bases and J by 1 base, with 6 bases between the two germline ends. This CDR3 is 13 amino acids long. Germline values: CDR1 GTSNPN, CDR2 SVGIG (reference sequence). CDR3 residues: CAWRGMNTGELFF. In DNA, the CDR3 is TGTGCCTGGAGGGGGATGAACACCGGGGAGCTGTTTTTT.